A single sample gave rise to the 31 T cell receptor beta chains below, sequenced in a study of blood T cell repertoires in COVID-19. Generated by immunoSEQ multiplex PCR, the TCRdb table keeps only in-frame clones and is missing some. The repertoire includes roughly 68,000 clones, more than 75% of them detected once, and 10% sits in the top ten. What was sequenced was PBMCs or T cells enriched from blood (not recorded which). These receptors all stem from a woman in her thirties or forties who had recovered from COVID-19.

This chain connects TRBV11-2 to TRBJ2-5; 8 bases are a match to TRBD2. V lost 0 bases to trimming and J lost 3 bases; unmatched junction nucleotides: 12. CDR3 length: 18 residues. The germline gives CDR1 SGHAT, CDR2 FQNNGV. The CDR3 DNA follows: TGTGCCAGCAGCTTAGATTGGGGGGTTAGCGGGGAAAAAGAGACCCAGTACTTC. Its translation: CASSLDWGVSGEKETQYF.

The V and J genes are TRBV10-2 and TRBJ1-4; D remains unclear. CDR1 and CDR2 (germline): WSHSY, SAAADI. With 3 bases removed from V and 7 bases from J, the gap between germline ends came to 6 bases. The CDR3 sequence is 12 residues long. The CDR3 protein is CASSESGEKLFF. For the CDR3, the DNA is TGCGCCAGCAGTGAATCGGGTGAAAAACTGTTTTTT.

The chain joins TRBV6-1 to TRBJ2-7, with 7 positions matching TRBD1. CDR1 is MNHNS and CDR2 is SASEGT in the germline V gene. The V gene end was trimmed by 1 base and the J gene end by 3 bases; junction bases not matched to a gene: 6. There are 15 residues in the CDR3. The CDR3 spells CASSEVGAGGYEQYF. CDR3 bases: TGTGCCAGCAGTGAAGTTGGGGCAGGGGGCTACGAGCAGTACTTC.

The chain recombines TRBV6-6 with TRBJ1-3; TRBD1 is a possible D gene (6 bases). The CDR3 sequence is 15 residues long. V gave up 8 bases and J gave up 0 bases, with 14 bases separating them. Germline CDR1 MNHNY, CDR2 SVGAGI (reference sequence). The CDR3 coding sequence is TGTGCCAGCCGAAGGTCAGGGGACTCTGGAAACACCATATATTTT. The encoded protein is CASRRSGDSGNTIYF.

The CDR3 bases are TGTGCCAGCAGGGATGCACTAACGGGGGGGCTCTCCTACGAGCAGTACTTC. Residues: CASRDALTGGLSYEQYF. The genes are TRBV2 and TRBJ2-7; 8 bases fit TRBD2. Per the germline V gene, CDR1 is SNHLY and CDR2 is FYNNEI. J gave up 0 bases and V 6 bases, and 13 bases lay outside the gene matches. The CDR3 totals 17 residues.

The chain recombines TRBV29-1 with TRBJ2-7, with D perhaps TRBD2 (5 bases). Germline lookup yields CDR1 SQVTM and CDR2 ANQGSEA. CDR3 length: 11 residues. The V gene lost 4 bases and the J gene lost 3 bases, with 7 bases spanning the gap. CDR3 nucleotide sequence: TGCAGCGTTGCCGGGAACTACGAGCAGTACTTC. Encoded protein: CSVAGNYEQYF.

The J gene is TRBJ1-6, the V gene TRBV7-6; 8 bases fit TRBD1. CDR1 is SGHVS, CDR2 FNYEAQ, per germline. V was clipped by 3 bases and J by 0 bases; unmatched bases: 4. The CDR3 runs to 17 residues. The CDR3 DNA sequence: TGTGCCAGCAGCTTCAGACAGGGGAGCTCCTATAATTCACCCCTCCACTTT. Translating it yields CASSFRQGSSYNSPLHF.

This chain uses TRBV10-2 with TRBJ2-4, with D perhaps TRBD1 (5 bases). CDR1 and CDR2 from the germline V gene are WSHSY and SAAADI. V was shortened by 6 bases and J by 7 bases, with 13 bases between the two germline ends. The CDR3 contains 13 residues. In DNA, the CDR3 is TGCGCCAGCAGCTTGCCAGGGTGGAACATTCAGTACTTC. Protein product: CASSLPGWNIQYF.

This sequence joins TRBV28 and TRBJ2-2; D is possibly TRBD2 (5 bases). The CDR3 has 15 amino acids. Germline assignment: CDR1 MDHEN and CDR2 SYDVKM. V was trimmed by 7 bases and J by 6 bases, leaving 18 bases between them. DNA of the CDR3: TGTGCCAGCACACCTCCGGGCCCGAGGGCCGGGGAGCTGTTTTTT. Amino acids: CASTPPGPRAGELFF.

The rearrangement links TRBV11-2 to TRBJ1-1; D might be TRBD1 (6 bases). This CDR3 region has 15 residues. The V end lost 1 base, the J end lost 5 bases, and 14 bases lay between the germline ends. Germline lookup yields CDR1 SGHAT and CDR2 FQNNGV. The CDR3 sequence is CASSLAPGQGTEAFF. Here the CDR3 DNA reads TGTGCCAGCAGCTTAGCGCCGGGACAAGGAACTGAAGCTTTCTTT. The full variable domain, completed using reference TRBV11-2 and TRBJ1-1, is EAGVAQSPRYKIIEKRQSVAFWCNPISGHATLYWYQQILGQGPKLLIQFQNNGVVDDSQLPKDRFSAERLKGVDSTLKIQPAKLEDSAVYLCASSLAPGQGTEAFFGQGTRLTVV.

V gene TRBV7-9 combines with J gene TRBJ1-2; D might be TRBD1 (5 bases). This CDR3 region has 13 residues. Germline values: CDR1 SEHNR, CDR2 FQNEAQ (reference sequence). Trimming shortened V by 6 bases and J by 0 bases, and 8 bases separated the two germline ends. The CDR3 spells CASRSTANYGYTF. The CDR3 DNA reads TGTGCCAGCAGGTCGACAGCTAACTATGGCTACACCTTC.

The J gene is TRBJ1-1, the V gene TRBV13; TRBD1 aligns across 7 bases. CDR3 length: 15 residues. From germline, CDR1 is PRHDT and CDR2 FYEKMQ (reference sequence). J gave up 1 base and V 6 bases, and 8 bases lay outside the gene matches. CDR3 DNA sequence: TGTGCCAGCAGAAGGGGGCATCAAGGGAACACTGAAGCTTTCTTT. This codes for CASRRGHQGNTEAFF.

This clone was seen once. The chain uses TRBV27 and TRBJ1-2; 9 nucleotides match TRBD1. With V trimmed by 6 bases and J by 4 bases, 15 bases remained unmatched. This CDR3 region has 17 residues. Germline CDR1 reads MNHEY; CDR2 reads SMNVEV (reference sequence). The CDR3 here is CASRLSGTGIFPYGYTF. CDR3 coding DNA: TGTGCCAGCAGGTTGTCCGGGACAGGGATCTTCCCCTATGGCTACACCTTC.

The CDR3 loop is CASSLGTGRETQYF. CDR3 nucleotide sequence: TGCGCCAGCAGCTTGGGGACCGGGAGAGAGACCCAGTACTTC. This chain links TRBV5-1 with TRBJ2-5; maybe TRBD2 (6 bases). V shed 0 bases and J shed 4 bases, with 10 bases lying between them. The CDR3 loop spans 14 amino acids. Germline CDR1 reads SGHRS; CDR2 reads YFSETQ.

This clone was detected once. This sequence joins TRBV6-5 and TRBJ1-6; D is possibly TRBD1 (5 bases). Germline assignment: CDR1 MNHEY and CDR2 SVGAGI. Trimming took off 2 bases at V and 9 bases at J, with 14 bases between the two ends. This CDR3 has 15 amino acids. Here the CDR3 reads CASSYGRGTGSPLHF. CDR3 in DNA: TGTGCCAGCAGTTACGGTAGGGGAACGGGTTCACCCCTCCACTTT.

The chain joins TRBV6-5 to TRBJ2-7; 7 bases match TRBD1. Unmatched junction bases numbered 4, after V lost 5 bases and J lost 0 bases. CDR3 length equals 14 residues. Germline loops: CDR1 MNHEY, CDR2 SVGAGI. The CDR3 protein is CASSLRQGSYEQYF. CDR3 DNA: TGTGCCAGCAGTCTCCGACAGGGCTCCTACGAGCAGTACTTC.

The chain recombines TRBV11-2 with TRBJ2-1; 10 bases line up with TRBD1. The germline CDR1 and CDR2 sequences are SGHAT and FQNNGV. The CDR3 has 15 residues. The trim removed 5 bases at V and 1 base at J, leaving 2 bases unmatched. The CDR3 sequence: CASSGDRGSYNEQFF. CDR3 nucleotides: TGTGCCAGCAGCGGGGACAGGGGATCCTACAATGAGCAGTTCTTC. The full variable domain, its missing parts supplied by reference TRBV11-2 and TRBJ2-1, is EAGVAQSPRYKIIEKRQSVAFWCNPISGHATLYWYQQILGQGPKLLIQFQNNGVVDDSQLPKDRFSAERLKGVDSTLKIQPAKLEDSAVYLCASSGDRGSYNEQFFGPGTRLTVL.

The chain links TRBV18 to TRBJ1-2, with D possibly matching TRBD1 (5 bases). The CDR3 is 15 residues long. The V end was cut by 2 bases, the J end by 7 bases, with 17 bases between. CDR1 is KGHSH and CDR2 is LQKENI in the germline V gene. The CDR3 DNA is TGTGCCAGCTCACCAGGACTTTTGCCGGGGGGTGGCTACACCTTC. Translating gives CASSPGLLPGGGYTF.

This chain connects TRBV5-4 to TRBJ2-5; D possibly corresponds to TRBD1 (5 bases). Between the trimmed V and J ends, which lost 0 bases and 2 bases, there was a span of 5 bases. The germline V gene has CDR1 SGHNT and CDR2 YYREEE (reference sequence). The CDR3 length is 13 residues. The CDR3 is CASSLEGQETQYF. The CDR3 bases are TGTGCCAGCAGCTTGGAGGGGCAAGAGACCCAGTACTTC.

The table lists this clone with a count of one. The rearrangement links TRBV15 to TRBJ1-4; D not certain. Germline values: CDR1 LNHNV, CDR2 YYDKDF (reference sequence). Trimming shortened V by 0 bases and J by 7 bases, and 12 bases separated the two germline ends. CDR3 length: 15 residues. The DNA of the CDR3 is TGTGCCACCAGCAGAGAAAGCTCAGGATTTGAAAAACTGTTTTTT. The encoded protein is CATSRESSGFEKLFF.

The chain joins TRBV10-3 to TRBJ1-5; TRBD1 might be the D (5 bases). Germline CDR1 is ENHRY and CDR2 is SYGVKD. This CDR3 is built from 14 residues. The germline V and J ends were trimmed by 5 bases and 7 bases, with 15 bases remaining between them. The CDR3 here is CAISRDSEGQPQHF. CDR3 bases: TGTGCCATCAGTAGGGACTCTGAAGGGCAGCCCCAGCATTTT.

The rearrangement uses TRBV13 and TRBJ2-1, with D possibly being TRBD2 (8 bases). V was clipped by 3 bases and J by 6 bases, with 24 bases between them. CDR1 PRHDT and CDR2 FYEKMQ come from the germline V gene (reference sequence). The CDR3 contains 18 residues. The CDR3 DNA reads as TGTGCCAGCAGCTTGACAGGGTTCGGCCTAGCGGGTTTCAATGAGCAGTTCTTC. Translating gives CASSLTGFGLAGFNEQFF.

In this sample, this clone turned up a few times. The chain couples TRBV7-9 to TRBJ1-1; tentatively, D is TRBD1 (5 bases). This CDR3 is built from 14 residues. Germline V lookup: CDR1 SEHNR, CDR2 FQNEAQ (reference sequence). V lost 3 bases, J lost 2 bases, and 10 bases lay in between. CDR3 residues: CASSFGGFNTEAFF. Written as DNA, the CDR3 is TGTGCCAGCAGCTTCGGGGGATTTAACACTGAAGCTTTCTTT.

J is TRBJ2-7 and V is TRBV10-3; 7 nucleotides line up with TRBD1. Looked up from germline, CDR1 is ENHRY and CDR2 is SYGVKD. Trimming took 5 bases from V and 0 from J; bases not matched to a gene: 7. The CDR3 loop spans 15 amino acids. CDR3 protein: CAISPDRLTSYEQYF. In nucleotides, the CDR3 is TGTGCCATCAGTCCGGACAGGCTAACCTCCTACGAGCAGTACTTC.

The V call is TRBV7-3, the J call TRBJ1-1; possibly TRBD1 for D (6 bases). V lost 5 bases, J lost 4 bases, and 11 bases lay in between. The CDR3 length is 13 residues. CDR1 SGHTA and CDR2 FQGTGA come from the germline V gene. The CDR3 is CASSRQVGTEAFF. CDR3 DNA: TGTGCCAGCAGCCGACAGGTCGGCACTGAAGCTTTCTTT.

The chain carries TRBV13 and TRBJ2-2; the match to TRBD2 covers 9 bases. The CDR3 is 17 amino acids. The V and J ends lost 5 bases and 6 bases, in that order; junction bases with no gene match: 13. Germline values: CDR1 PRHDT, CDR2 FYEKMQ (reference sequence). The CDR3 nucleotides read TGTGCCAGCAGCCCCATCTCTCGAGCGGGGGGTTCCGGGGAGCTGTTTTTT. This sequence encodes CASSPISRAGGSGELFF.

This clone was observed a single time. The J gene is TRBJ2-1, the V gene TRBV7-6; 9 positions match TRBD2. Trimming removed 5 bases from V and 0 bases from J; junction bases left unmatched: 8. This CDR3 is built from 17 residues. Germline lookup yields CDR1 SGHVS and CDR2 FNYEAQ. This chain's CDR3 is CASSGMSGGRSYNEQFF. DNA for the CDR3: TGTGCCAGCAGCGGTATGAGCGGGGGGCGCTCCTACAATGAGCAGTTCTTC.

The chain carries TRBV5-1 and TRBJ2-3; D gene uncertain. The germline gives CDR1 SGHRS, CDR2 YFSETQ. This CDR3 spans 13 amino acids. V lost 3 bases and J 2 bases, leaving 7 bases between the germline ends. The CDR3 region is CASSSRYTDTQYF. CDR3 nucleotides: TGCGCCAGCAGCTCGAGGTACACAGATACGCAGTATTTT.

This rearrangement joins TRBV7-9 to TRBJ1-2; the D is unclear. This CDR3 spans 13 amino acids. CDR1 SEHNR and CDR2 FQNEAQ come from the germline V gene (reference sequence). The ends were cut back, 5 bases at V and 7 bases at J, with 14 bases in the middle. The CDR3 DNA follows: TGTGCCAGCAGCCTCGGAGGGCAGGCTGGCTACACCTTC. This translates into CASSLGGQAGYTF.

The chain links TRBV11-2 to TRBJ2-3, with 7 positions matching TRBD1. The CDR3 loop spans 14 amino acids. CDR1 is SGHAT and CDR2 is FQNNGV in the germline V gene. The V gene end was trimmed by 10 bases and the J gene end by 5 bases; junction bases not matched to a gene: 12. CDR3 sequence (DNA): TGTGCCACCCAACTGGACAGGTCTTTAGATACGCAGTATTTT. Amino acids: CATQLDRSLDTQYF.

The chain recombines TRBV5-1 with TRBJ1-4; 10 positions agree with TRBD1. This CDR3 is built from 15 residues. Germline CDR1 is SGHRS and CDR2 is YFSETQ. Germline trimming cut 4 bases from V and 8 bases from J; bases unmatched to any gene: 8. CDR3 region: CASSPGTGDGEKLFF. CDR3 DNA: TGCGCCAGCAGCCCCGGGACAGGGGATGGGGAAAAACTGTTTTTT.